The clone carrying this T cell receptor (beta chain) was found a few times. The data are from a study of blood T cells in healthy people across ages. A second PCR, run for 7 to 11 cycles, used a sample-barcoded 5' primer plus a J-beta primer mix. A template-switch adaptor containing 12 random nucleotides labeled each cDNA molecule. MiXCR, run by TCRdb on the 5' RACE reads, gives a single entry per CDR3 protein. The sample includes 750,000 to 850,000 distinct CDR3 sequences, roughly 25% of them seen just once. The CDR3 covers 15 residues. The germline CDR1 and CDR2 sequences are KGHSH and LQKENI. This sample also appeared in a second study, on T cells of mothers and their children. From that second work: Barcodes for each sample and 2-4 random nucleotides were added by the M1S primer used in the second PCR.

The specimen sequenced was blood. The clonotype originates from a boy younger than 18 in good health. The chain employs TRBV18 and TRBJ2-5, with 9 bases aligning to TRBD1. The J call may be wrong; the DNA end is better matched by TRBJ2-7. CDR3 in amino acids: CASSQGQGQTYEQYF. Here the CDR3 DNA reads TGTGCCAGCTCACAGGGACAGGGCCAAACCTACGAGCAGTACTTC.